Presented here are 16 T cell receptor beta chains from one specimen sequenced in a study of OX40 agonist ivuxolimab in advanced cancers. Here immunoSEQ multiplex PCR was the method, and the copy in TCRdb shows in-frame clones only, minus some. There are about 110,000 clones in the sample; roughly nine tenths occur only once, and 0.27% lies in the top ten. The starting material was CD4+ or CD8+ T cells sorted from blood, obtained in a trial of the OX40 agonist ivuxolimab. These receptors originate from an adult with an advanced solid tumor such as melanoma, head and neck, liver or kidney cancer.

This clone was recorded only once. CDR3 sequence (DNA): TGTGCCAGCAAACCGGGCCGTAATTCACCCCTCCACTTT. This translates into CASKPGRNSPLHF. The chain recombines TRBV2 with TRBJ1-6, with D unresolved. The germline gives CDR1 SNHLY, CDR2 FYNNEI. V was trimmed by 7 bases and J by 6 bases, leaving 10 bases between them. The CDR3 consists of 13 residues. Full variable domain (missing parts from reference TRBV2 and TRBJ1-6): EPEVTQTPSHQVTQMGQEVILRCVPISNHLYFYWYRQILGQKVEFLVSFYNNEISEKSEIFDDQFSVERPDGSNFTLKIRSTKLEDSAMYFCASKPGRNSPLHFGNGTRLTVT.

The V and J genes are TRBV4-3 and TRBJ1-3; 7 positions match TRBD1. The CDR3 is 16 residues long. The V gene end was trimmed by 6 bases and the J gene end by 0 bases; junction bases not matched to a gene: 8. Germline loops: CDR1 LGHNA, CDR2 YSLEER. For the CDR3, the DNA is TGCGCCAGCAGTTTCGGACAGGCCTCCTCTGGAAACACCATATATTTT. As protein: CASSFGQASSGNTIYF.

The chain has TRBV5-1 and TRBJ1-4, with a weak D call TRBD1 (5 bases). Per germline, CDR1 SGHRS and CDR2 YFSETQ. The CDR3 length is 15 residues. Trimming took off 4 bases at V and 3 bases at J, with 13 bases between the two ends. In DNA form, the CDR3 reads TGCGCCAGCAGCCCTTCAGGGAGGGCTAATGAAAAACTGTTTTTT. It codes for CASSPSGRANEKLFF.

V gene TRBV29-1 combines with J gene TRBJ1-1; D might be TRBD1 (6 bases). The CDR3 is 14 residues long. Germline V gene sequence: CDR1 SQVTM, CDR2 ANQGSEA. Trimming removed 4 bases at V and 1 base at J, with 13 bases between. The CDR3 protein is CSVATGITNTEAFF. CDR3 in DNA: TGCAGCGTTGCTACAGGGATAACGAACACTGAAGCTTTCTTT.

The chain carries TRBV23-1 and TRBJ1-6; the D gene is possibly TRBD1 (5 bases). TRBV23-1 is marked as an open reading frame, function uncertain. The CDR3 is 17 residues long. V was cut by 1 base and J by 8 bases, with 18 bases left in between. The CDR3 loop is CASSQCKGRYLYSPLHF. The CDR3 bases are TGCGCCAGCAGTCAATGTAAGGGGCGCTACCTCTATTCACCCCTCCACTTT.

The V gene is TRBV4-3, the J gene TRBJ2-4; the D is unclear. CDR3 length: 13 amino acids. The germline V gene encodes CDR1 LGHNA and CDR2 YSLEER. Between the trimmed V and J ends, which lost 1 base and 5 bases, there was a span of 6 bases. CDR3 DNA sequence: TGCGCCAGCAGCCAAGCTCGGGAAAACATTCAGTACTTC. It codes for CASSQARENIQYF.

The chain uses TRBV18 and TRBJ1-1; TRBD1 matches 9 bases. Germline lookup yields CDR1 KGHSH and CDR2 LQKENI. Unmatched junction bases numbered 4, after V lost 3 bases and J lost 5 bases. The CDR3 is 14 residues long. The CDR3 loop reads CASSPQQGATEAFF. The CDR3 DNA is TGTGCCAGCTCACCTCAACAGGGGGCTACTGAAGCTTTCTTT.

The chain couples TRBV7-3 to TRBJ2-2, with 9 bases that match TRBD1. Losses at the gene ends were 2 bases for V and 6 bases for J; bases not matched to a gene: 7. Germline V gene data show CDR1 as SGHTA and CDR2 as FQGTGA. The CDR3 length is 16 residues. This CDR3 is CASSLGWGQGAGELFF. The CDR3 bases are TGTGCCAGCAGCTTAGGTTGGGGACAGGGTGCCGGGGAGCTGTTTTTT.

Written as DNA, the CDR3 is TGTGCCAGCTCCCCGGGACAGATAAACTATGGCTACACCTTC. It codes for CASSPGQINYGYTF. The gene calls are TRBV18 and TRBJ1-2, with 7 positions matching TRBD1. CDR1 KGHSH and CDR2 LQKENI come from the germline V gene. CDR3 size: 14 residues. The junction had 6 bases not matched to a gene; V was cut back by 6 bases and J by 2 bases.

V is TRBV2 and J is TRBJ1-4, with a possible D match to TRBD1 (6 bases). The germline V and J ends were trimmed by 7 bases and 3 bases, with 12 bases remaining between them. The CDR3 runs to 14 residues. Germline CDR1 SNHLY, CDR2 FYNNEI. CDR3 protein: CASMRGGPNEKLFF. The DNA of the CDR3 is TGTGCCAGCATGCGAGGGGGACCTAATGAAAAACTGTTTTTT.

As DNA, the CDR3 is TGCGCCAGCAGCAACAGTTACAGGGGTTCCACCTTC. It translates to CASSNSYRGSTF. The chain combines TRBV4-1 with TRBJ1-2; 7 bases are a match to TRBD1. Germline V gene sequence: CDR1 MGHRA, CDR2 YSYEKL. Losses at the gene ends were 5 bases for V and 13 bases for J; bases not matched to a gene: 10. The CDR3 is 12 amino acids.

The V and J genes are TRBV18 and TRBJ2-5; D remains ambiguous. The ends were cut back, 1 base at V and 2 bases at J, with 11 bases in the middle. Germline V CDR1 and CDR2: KGHSH, LQKENI. The CDR3 covers 15 residues. CDR3 sequence (DNA): TGTGCCAGCTCACCACAGGCTAGTGGGCAAGAGACCCAGTACTTC. Encoded protein: CASSPQASGQETQYF.

The chain has TRBV6-1 and TRBJ1-1; D is possibly TRBD1 (5 bases). CDR3 length: 14 amino acids. Germline V CDR1 and CDR2: MNHNS, SASEGT. Trimming removed 5 bases from V and 3 bases from J, with 13 bases in between. The CDR3 nucleotides read TGTGCCAGCAGTAGCACCAGACAGTACACTGAAGCTTTCTTT. Amino acid sequence: CASSSTRQYTEAFF.

The chain couples TRBV11-2 to TRBJ1-3; D unresolved. Per the germline V gene, CDR1 is SGHAT and CDR2 is FQNNGV. V lost 0 bases to trimming and J lost 8 bases, with 8 bases between them. The CDR3 extends over 13 amino acids. The CDR3 DNA follows: TGTGCCAGCAGCTTAGACTTGGCGGACACCATATATTTT. Protein product: CASSLDLADTIYF. Full variable domain (rest looked up from reference TRBV11-2 and TRBJ1-3): EAGVAQSPRYKIIEKRQSVAFWCNPISGHATLYWYQQILGQGPKLLIQFQNNGVVDDSQLPKDRFSAERLKGVDSTLKIQPAKLEDSAVYLCASSLDLADTIYFGEGSWLTVV.

Points on this clone: In the same sample, other DNA sequences code for this CDR3. This rearrangement joins TRBV15 to TRBJ1-4; D is uncertain. V lost 0 bases and J 10 bases, leaving 6 bases between the germline ends. CDR1 is LNHNV and CDR2 is YYDKDF in the germline V gene (reference sequence). The CDR3 contains 12 residues. In DNA, the CDR3 is TGTGCCACCAGCAGAGATCGGGTAAAACTGTTTTTT. This codes for CATSRDRVKLFF.

The chain links TRBV5-5 to TRBJ2-3, with a weak D call TRBD1 (5 bases). Germline values: CDR1 SGHKS, CDR2 YYEKEE (reference sequence). V was clipped by 4 bases and J by 3 bases, with 12 bases between them. The CDR3 spans 14 residues. In DNA form, the CDR3 reads TGTGCCAGCAGCCACAGGATTTTGACAGATACGCAGTATTTT. This gives the protein CASSHRILTDTQYF.